This T cell receptor beta chain was recorded in a study of chemoradiotherapy in HPV16-positive cancers. Overall study context: Candidate HPV-specific clones and shared TCR motifs came from a couple of HPV16-positive patients. Overall study results and limits: Candidate HPV-specific clones and E7-related TCR motifs grew in tumor during treatment.

With respect to this clone: The antigen remains undetermined.

The germline CDR1 and CDR2 sequences are MNHEY and SMNVEV (reference sequence). The CDR3 length is 13 residues. The V end lost 3 bases, the J end lost 3 bases, and 8 bases lay between the germline ends. Sequencing was performed with immunoSEQ multiplex PCR; in TCRdb, only in-frame clones are kept and a portion is missing. The sample has roughly 40,000 clones, roughly 77% seen once; the top ten hold about 5.5%. The sequencing used blood, collected from a patient who underwent chemoradiotherapy. This chain joins TRBV27 and TRBJ1-1; D possibly corresponds to TRBD1 (5 bases). The receptor was isolated from a human donor with HPV-associated anogenital cancer. CDR3 DNA sequence: TGTGCCAGCAGTTTCCAGGGCCACACTGAAGCTTTCTTT. This gives the protein CASSFQGHTEAFF.